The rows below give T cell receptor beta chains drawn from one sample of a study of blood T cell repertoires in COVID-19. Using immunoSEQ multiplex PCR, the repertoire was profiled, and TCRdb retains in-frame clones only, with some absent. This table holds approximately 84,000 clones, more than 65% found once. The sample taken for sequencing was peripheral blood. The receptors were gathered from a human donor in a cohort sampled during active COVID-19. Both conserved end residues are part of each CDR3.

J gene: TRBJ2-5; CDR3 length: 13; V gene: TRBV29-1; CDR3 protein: CSVGSSGRATQYF
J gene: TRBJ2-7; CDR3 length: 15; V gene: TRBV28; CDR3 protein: CASSPTLTRGNEQYF
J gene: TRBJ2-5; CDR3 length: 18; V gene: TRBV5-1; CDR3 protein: CASSLGTAGTSLRETQYF
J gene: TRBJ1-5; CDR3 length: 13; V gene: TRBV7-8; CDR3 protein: CASSLGQNQPQHF
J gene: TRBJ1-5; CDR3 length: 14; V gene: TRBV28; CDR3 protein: CASSFPGWNQPQHF
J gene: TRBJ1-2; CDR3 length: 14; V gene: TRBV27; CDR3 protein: CASSPRRDFYGYTF
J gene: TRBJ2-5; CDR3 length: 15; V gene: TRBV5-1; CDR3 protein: CASSLTSVYQETQYF
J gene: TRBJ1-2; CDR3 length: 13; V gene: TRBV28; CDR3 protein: CASSLGNRVGYTF
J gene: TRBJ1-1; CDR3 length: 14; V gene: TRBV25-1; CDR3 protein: CASSEYRQNTEAFF
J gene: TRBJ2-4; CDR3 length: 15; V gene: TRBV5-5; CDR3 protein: CASSLLELAKNIQYF
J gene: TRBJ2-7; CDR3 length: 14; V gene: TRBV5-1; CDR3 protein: CASASGGHSYEQYF
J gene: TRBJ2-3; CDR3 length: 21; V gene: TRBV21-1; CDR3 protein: CASSLRQGNSGRASDTDTQYF
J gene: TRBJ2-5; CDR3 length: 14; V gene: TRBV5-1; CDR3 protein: CASSLGLEQETQYF
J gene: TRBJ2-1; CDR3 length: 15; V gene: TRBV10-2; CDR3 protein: CASRPLGGGYNEQFF
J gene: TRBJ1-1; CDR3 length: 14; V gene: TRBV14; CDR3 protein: CASSQDWVGQGAFF
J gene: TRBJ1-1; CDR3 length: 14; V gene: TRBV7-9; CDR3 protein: CASSFSAMNTEAFF
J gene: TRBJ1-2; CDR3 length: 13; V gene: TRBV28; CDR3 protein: CASSFGGHYGYTF
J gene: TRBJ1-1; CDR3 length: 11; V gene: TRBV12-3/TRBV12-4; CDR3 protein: CASGLNTEAFF
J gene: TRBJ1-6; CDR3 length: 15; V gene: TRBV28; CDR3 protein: CASISGGSDNSPLHF
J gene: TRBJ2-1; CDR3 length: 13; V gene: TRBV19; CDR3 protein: CASSIPGGNEQFF
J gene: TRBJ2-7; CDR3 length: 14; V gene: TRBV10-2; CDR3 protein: CASSLHRGVYEQYF
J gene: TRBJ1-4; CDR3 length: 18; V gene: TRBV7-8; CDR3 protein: CASSQRRSTPSTNEKLFF
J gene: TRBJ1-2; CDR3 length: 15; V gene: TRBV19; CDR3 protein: CASSLGLTEVYGYTF
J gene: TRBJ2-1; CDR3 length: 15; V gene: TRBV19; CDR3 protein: CASSRLAGDHNEQFF
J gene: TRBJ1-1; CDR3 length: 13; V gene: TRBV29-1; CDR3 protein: CSVRQGARSEAFF
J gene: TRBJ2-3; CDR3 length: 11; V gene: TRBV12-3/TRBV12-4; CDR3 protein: CASSLTDTQYF
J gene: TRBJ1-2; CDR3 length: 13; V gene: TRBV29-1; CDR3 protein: CSVVQGSLYGYTF
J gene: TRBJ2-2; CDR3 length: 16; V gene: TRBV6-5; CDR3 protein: CASSYSVPGNAGELFF
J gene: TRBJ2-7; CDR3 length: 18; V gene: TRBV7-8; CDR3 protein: CASSLARAGGSTTYEQYF
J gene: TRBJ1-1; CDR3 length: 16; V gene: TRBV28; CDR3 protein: CASSPAGMPMNTEAFF
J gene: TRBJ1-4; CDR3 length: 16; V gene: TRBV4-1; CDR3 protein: CASSRGQAATNEKLFF
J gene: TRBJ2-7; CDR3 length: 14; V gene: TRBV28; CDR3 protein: CASSLGKGQNEQYF
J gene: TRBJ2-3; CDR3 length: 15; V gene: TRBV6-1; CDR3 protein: CASSEDPTATDTQYF
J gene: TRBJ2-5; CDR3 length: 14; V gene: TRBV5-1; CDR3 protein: CASSLGGQRETQYF
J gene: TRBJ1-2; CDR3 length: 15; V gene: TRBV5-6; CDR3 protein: CASSTPGQGNYGYTF
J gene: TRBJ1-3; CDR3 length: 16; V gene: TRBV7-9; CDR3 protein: CASSLITRVSGNTIYF
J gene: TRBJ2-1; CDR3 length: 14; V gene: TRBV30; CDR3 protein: CAWSRMSSYNEQFF
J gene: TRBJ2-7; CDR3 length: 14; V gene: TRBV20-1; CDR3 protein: CSASSGSSSYEQYF
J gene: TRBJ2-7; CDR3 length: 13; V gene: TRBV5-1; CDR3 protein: CASSPGLSHEQYF
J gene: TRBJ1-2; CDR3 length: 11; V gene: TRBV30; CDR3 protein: CACDRGLGYTF
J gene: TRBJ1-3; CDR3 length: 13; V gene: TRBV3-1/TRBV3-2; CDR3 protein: CASSPLQGNTIYF
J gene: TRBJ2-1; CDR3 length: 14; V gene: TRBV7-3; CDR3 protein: CASKKLAEYNEQFF
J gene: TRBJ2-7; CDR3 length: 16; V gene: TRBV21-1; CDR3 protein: CASSSYRGGKPYEQYF
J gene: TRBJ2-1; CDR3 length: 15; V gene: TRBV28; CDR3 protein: CATGGGRGLYNEQFF
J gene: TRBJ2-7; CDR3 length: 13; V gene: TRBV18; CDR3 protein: CASSLTRTNEQYF
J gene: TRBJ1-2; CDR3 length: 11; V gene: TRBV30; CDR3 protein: CAWSDSYGYTF
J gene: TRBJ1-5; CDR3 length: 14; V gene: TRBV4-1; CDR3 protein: CASSPGLQLRPQHF
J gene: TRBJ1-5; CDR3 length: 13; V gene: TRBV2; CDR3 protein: CASSPEGNQPQHF
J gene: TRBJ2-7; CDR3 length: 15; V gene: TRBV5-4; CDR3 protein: CASRFGTSDSYEQYF
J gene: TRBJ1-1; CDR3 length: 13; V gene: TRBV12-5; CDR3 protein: CASGFAGGTEAFF
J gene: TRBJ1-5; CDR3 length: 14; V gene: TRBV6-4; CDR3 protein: CASSGPASYQPQHF